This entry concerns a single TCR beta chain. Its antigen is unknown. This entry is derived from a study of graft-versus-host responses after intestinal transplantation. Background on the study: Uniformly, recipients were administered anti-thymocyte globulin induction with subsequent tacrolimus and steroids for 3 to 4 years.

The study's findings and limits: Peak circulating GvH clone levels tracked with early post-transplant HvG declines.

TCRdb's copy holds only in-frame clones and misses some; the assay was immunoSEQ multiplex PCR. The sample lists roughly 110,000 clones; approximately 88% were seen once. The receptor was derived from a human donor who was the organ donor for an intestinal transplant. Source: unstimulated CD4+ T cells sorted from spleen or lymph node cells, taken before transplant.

CDR3 nucleotides: TGTGCCAGTAGTATAACCACTCGCACGAGAACCGGGGAGCTGTTTTTT. This sequence encodes CASSITTRTRTGELFF. The chain uses TRBV19 and TRBJ2-2; the D is unclear. Trimming left V 2 bases short and J 5 bases short, with 15 bases between. Per germline, CDR1 LNHDA and CDR2 SQIVND (reference sequence). This CDR3 spans 16 amino acids.